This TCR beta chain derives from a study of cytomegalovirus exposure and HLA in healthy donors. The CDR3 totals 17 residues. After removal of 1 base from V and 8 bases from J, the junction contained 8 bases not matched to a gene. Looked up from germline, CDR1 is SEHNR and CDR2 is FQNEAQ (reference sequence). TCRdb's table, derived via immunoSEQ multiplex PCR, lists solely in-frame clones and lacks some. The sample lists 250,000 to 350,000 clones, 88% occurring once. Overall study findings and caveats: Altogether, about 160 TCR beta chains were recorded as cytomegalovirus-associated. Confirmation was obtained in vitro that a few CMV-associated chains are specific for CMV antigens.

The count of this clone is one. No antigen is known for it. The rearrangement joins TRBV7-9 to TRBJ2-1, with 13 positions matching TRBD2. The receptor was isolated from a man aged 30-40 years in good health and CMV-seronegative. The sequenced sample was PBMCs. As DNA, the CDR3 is TGTGCCAGCAGCTTAGGGTGGACTAGCGGGGGAGGGGATGAGCAGTTCTTC. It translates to CASSLGWTSGGGDEQFF.